This TCR beta chain emerged from a study of cytotoxic CD8 clonotypes in ibrutinib-treated CLL. This CDR3 is 17 amino acids long. Looked up from germline, CDR1 is MNHEY and CDR2 is SMNVEV (reference sequence). V gave up 1 base and J gave up 2 bases; unmatched junction bases: 5. TCRdb's table, derived via immunoSEQ multiplex PCR, lists solely in-frame clones and lacks some. The table shows 150,000 or so clones, with 70% to 90% occurring only once. The clonotype originates from a human donor with chronic lymphocytic leukemia. Sequencing was performed on PBMCs, taken after 24 months of ibrutinib treatment. The chain uses TRBV27 and TRBJ2-1, with 10 nucleotides matching TRBD2. The CDR3 DNA is TGTGCCAGCAGTTTATTTGGACTAGCGGTTACCTACAATGAGCAGTTCTTC. As protein: CASSLFGLAVTYNEQFF.